This T cell receptor beta chain came from a study of T cell responses to AZD1222 COVID-19 vaccine. The wider study: Second doses at about 4 or about 12 weeks were pooled.

Data came from immunoSEQ multiplex PCR; TCRdb stores just in-frame clones and leaves some out. The sample yields around 72,000 clones, around nine tenths seen once. Study-level points and caveats: Close to half of spike-specific TCRs reportedly recognize unmutated variant regions.

As concerns this clone: Its antigen is currently unknown.

V was clipped by 4 bases and J by 10 bases, with 24 bases between them. The CDR3 covers 17 residues. Germline assignment: CDR1 SGHNT and CDR2 YYREEE (reference sequence). The receptor was isolated from an adult in good health. The V and J genes are TRBV5-4 and TRBJ1-6, with D tentatively TRBD1 (5 bases). Sequencing was performed on peripheral blood, taken on day 0 of AZD1222 vaccination. For the CDR3, the DNA is TGTGCCAGCAGCGTCGACAGATCTGGCGGTCTCGGGTCACCCCTCCACTTT. This codes for CASSVDRSGGLGSPLHF.